A selection of T cell receptor beta chains follows, all from one sample in a study of blood T cell repertoires in COVID-19. Sequencing used immunoSEQ multiplex PCR; TCRdb keeps in-frame clones, though not all of them. The sample contains approximately 190,000 clones, 82% of which appear only once. The sequencing sample was made of peripheral blood. The receptor set was obtained from a woman aged 60-70 years with COVID-19, enrolled during active disease. Each CDR3 is given with its conserved first and last residue. The D gene is left open where the match is weak. Clone sizes are given selectively: once, few, many, or a class where the clone is expanded.

16	TRBV14	NA	TRBD2	TRBJ2-1	TGTGCCAGCAGCCAGCCGGGACTAGAGTCCTACAATGAGCAGTTCTTC	CASSQPGLESYNEQFF
15	TRBV4-3	NA	NA	TRBJ2-5	TGCGCCAGCAGCCAAGACACAGGGGGAGGGGAGACCCAGTACTTC	CASSQDTGGGETQYF
21	TRBV5-3	NA	TRBD1	TRBJ2-5	TGTGCCAGAAGCTCGGACGGACAGGGGAGATACTTGAGACGCAGCCAAGAGACCCAGTACTTC	CARSSDGQGRYLRRSQETQYF
13	TRBV9	NA	NA	TRBJ1-2	TGTGCCAGCAGCGTTATCCAGGGTCGAGGCTACACCTTC	CASSVIQGRGYTF
15	TRBV14	NA	TRBD2	TRBJ2-2	TGTGCCAGCAGCCGACGAGCGGGAGGGCCTGGGGAGCTGTTTTTT	CASSRRAGGPGELFF
13	TRBV7-2	NA	NA	TRBJ2-1	TGTGCCAGCAGCTTAGCGGAGATGAATGAGCAGTTCTTC	CASSLAEMNEQFF
12	TRBV7-2	NA	NA	TRBJ2-1	TGTGCCAGCAGCCCCGCTTCTAGTGAGCAGTTCTTC	CASSPASSEQFF
15	TRBV28	NA	TRBD2	TRBJ2-3	TGTGCCAGCAGCCAGGGACTAGTAAGTCAGGATACGCAGTATTTT	CASSQGLVSQDTQYF
19	TRBV9	NA	NA	TRBJ2-2	TGTGCCAGCAGCGTAGGCGCTAGGTCCACCCTTTCGAACACCGGGGAGCTGTTTTTT	CASSVGARSTLSNTGELFF
15	TRBV6-4	NA	NA	TRBJ1-6	TGTGCCAGCAGGCGGGACGGAACCTATAATTCACCCCTCCACTTT	CASRRDGTYNSPLHF
14	TRBV13	NA	NA	TRBJ1-3	TGTGCCAGCAGCTGGCCGGGACTCGGAAACACCATATATTTT	CASSWPGLGNTIYF
14	TRBV10-3	NA	TRBD2	TRBJ2-7	TGTGCCATCAGAACGACTAGCGGGCCTTACGAGCAGTACTTC	CAIRTTSGPYEQYF
15	TRBV7-9	NA	TRBD2	TRBJ2-7	TGTGCCAGCAGCCAGGGACTAGCGGAGACCTACGAGCAGTACTTC	CASSQGLAETYEQYF
12	TRBV6-2/TRBV6-3	NA	NA	TRBJ2-3	TGTGCCAGCAGTACTAGCCTTGATACGCAGTATTTT	CASSTSLDTQYF
13	TRBV6-5	NA	TRBD1	TRBJ2-1	TGTGCCAGCAGTCCCCTCTCCCGGGACAGTAATCTCTTC	CASSPLSRDSNLF
14	TRBV3-1/TRBV3-2	NA	NA	TRBJ1-5	TGTGCCAGCAGCCAAGACAGGGGTAATCAGCCCCAGCATTTT	CASSQDRGNQPQHF
14	TRBV2	NA	NA	TRBJ1-2	TGTGCCAGCAGCGTTGGGCCCTTTGACTATGGCTACACCTTC	CASSVGPFDYGYTF
17	TRBV14	NA	NA	TRBJ1-1	TGTGCCAGCAGCCAAGAAGCCGGACAGTGGACTAACACTGAAGCTTTCTTT	CASSQEAGQWTNTEAFF
13	TRBV30	NA	NA	TRBJ1-1	TGTGCCTGGACAGGGTTTGAGAACACTGAAGCTTTCTTT	CAWTGFENTEAFF
14	TRBV28	NA	TRBD2	TRBJ2-3	TGTGCCAGCAGCCCTAGCGGAACACAGATACGGCAGTATTTT	CASSPSGTQIRQYF
16	TRBV7-9	NA	NA	TRBJ2-1	TGTGCCAGCAGCCACCTCAGGGGCGGGGGACTCAATGAGCAGTTCTTC	CASSHLRGGGLNEQFF
15	TRBV5-5	many	TRBD1	TRBJ1-5	TGTGCCAGCAGCCTTGGACAGGCCTCCAATCAGCCCCAGCATTTT	CASSLGQASNQPQHF
14	TRBV27	once	NA	TRBJ1-6	TGTGCCAGCAGTCCTCGACTTAATAATTCACCCCTCCACTTT	CASSPRLNNSPLHF
15	TRBV6-6	once	TRBD1	TRBJ1-4	TGTGCCAGCAGCCTCAGGGGGTGGGGGCAAGAAAAACTGTTTTTT	CASSLRGWGQEKLFF
13	TRBV12-3/TRBV12-4	NA	TRBD1	TRBJ1-1	TGTGCCAGCAAGAAGACAGGGACCACTGAAGCTTTCTTT	CASKKTGTTEAFF
12	TRBV29-1	NA	NA	TRBJ2-3	TGCAGCGCCGAACGGGGAACAGATACGCAGTATTTT	CSAERGTDTQYF
13	TRBV19	NA	NA	TRBJ1-5	TGTGCCAGTAGTACAGGGAGGGATCAGCCCCAGCATTTT	CASSTGRDQPQHF
15	TRBV4-2	NA	TRBD2	TRBJ2-3	TGTGCCAGCAGCCAAGAGAGCGGGAAAGATGATACGCAGTATTTT	CASSQESGKDDTQYF
15	TRBV9	NA	TRBD1	TRBJ1-2	TGTGCCAGCAGCGCGATGGGACAGGGCGTCTATGGCTACACCTTC	CASSAMGQGVYGYTF
15	TRBV7-2	NA	NA	TRBJ1-1	TGTGCCAGCAGCTTAAGGTTAGGGGAAAGCACTGAAGCTTTCTTT	CASSLRLGESTEAFF
13	TRBV11-1	NA	TRBD2	TRBJ2-7	TGTGCCAGCAGCTTCACTAGCGGGAGGGCCACGGACTTC	CASSFTSGRATDF
14	TRBV5-4	NA	NA	TRBJ1-6	TGTGCCAGCAGCCCGAGACTGATTAATTCACCCCTCCACTTT	CASSPRLINSPLHF
16	TRBV3-1/TRBV3-2	NA	TRBD2	TRBJ2-3	TGTGCCAGCAGCCATGAGAGCGGGAGGGGCACAGATACGCAGTATTTT	CASSHESGRGTDTQYF
13	TRBV10-3	NA	NA	TRBJ1-1	TGTGCGATACAAGGACACACGAACACTGAAGCTTTCTTT	CAIQGHTNTEAFF
14	TRBV27	once	NA	TRBJ2-1	TGTGCCAGCAGTTTCCGAGTTCCTCTCGATGAGCAGTTCTTC	CASSFRVPLDEQFF
14	TRBV28	NA	NA	TRBJ1-5	TGTGCCAGCGCTGGGGACAATAGCAATCAGCCCCAGCATTTT	CASAGDNSNQPQHF
17	TRBV28	NA	TRBD1	TRBJ1-6	TGTGCCAGCAGGGGGTTGACAGGGAGCACCTATAATTCACCCCTCCACTTT	CASRGLTGSTYNSPLHF
13	TRBV7-3	NA	NA	TRBJ2-7	TGTGCCAGCAGCTCGGCAGGGGCCCACGAGCAGTACTTC	CASSSAGAHEQYF
14	TRBV28	NA	NA	TRBJ2-3	TGTGCCAGCAGGATGGCGGTTAGCACAGATACGCAGTATTTT	CASRMAVSTDTQYF
14	TRBV30	NA	NA	TRBJ2-1	TGTGCCGGGGAATGGGGGAGGTCCGCCTGGGAGCAGTTCTTC	CAGEWGRSAWEQFF
17	TRBV3-1/TRBV3-2	NA	NA	TRBJ1-3	TGTGCCAGCAGCCAAGTTCCCCAAGGGGCCTCTGGAAACACCATATATTTT	CASSQVPQGASGNTIYF
13	TRBV29-1	NA	TRBD1	TRBJ1-5	TGCAGCGTGGGACAGGGCGAGAATCAGCCCCAGCATTTT	CSVGQGENQPQHF
16	TRBV5-4	NA	TRBD2	TRBJ2-5	TGTGCCAGCAGCTTGACTAGCGCACTACCTCAAGAGACCCAGTACTTC	CASSLTSALPQETQYF
19	TRBV3-1/TRBV3-2	NA	NA	TRBJ2-1	TGTGCCAGCAGCCAAGAAAGAATGGGCTTTTCTAGGGGAGGCAATGAGCAGTTCTTC	CASSQERMGFSRGGNEQFF
12	TRBV29-1	NA	TRBD1	TRBJ2-5	TGCAGCGTTCCACAGGGGAGAGAGACCCAGTACTTC	CSVPQGRETQYF
13	TRBV5-4	NA	TRBD1	TRBJ1-5	TGTGCCAGCAGCTTAGACAGGGATCAGCCCCAGCATTTT	CASSLDRDQPQHF
16	TRBV24-1	NA	NA	TRBJ2-1	TGTGCCACCAGTGATTTAAGAAGCGGAGACTACAATGAGCAGTTCTTC	CATSDLRSGDYNEQFF
14	TRBV7-8	few	NA	TRBJ2-5	TGTGCCAGCAGCTTAGCAGAGGATCGGGAGACCCAGTACTTC	CASSLAEDRETQYF
12	TRBV2	once	NA	TRBJ1-1	TGTGCCAGCAGTATCAGGAACACTGAAGCTTTCTTT	CASSIRNTEAFF
11	TRBV19	NA	NA	TRBJ1-1	TGTGCCAGTAGTATAGTGGGAGCAGCTTTCTTT	CASSIVGAAFF
17	TRBV21-1	NA	NA	TRBJ2-7	TGTGCCAGCAGCAAAGCTAGATTAAGGACGCCGGGGGGAGAGCAGTACTTC	CASSKARLRTPGGEQYF
19	TRBV19	once	TRBD2	TRBJ2-1	TGTGCCAGTAGTCCTCACCCGGGACTAGCGGGAGGAGCGTCCGATGAGCAGTTCTTC	CASSPHPGLAGGASDEQFF
14	TRBV27	NA	NA	TRBJ2-3	TGTGCCAGCAGTCCAGACAGGATCACAGATACGCAGTATTTT	CASSPDRITDTQYF
17	TRBV7-8	NA	NA	TRBJ1-4	TGTGCCAGCAGGCCCCAGCCGGGACTTGCAACTAATGAAAAACTGTTTTTT	CASRPQPGLATNEKLFF
17	TRBV4-2	NA	TRBD2	TRBJ2-5	TGTGCCAGCAGCCAAGCTGGACTAGCGGGAAATCAAGAGACCCAGTACTTC	CASSQAGLAGNQETQYF
16	TRBV18	NA	TRBD1	TRBJ1-2	TGTGCCAGCTCACCGGGACAGGGGGCAAAAATCTATGGCTACACCTTC	CASSPGQGAKIYGYTF
14	TRBV28	NA	NA	TRBJ2-1	TGTGCCAGCCCTCCGCCCGGGGGATTCATAGAGCAGTTCTTC	CASPPPGGFIEQFF
15	TRBV9	NA	NA	TRBJ2-3	TGTGCCAGCAGCGTAGTCGGAGACAGCACAGATACGCAGTATTTT	CASSVVGDSTDTQYF
17	TRBV30	NA	TRBD1	TRBJ1-6	TGTGCCTGGGACAATGCAGGGGGATTTGCCTATAATTCACCCCTCCACTTT	CAWDNAGGFAYNSPLHF